Following are 9 T cell receptor beta chains from one sample sequenced in a study of T cells in Graves' hyperthyroidism and ophthalmopathy. Using RNA transcripts as the source, TCR beta CDR3 regions were amplified. The HTBI primer set served for first-round RT-PCR of the TCR CDR3. TCRdb itself ran the multiplex PCR reads through MiXCR, one entry per CDR3 protein. The table includes hundreds of thousands of distinct CDR3 sequences, approximately 16% detected once. Input material: blood. The receptors shown here come from a woman aged 18 to 35 with Graves' hyperthyroidism.

This clonotype was counted between two and nine times. With a much larger clone just one base away, this may be a read error. The chain recombines TRBV20-1 with TRBJ2-7; 7 bases agree with TRBD2. The CDR3 consists of 15 residues. CDR1 DFQATT and CDR2 SNEGSKA come from the germline V gene (reference sequence). The V segment lost 2 bases and the J segment 3 bases; nucleotides outside the gene matches: 10. CDR3 residues: CSARNRGRANYEQYF. The CDR3 DNA reads TGCAGTGCTAGAAATAGAGGGAGGGCCAACTACGAGCAGTACTTC.

There are a few counts of this clonotype. The V and J genes are TRBV24-1 and TRBJ2-1; D is unresolved. The CDR3 contains 14 residues. Germline assignment: CDR1 KGHDR and CDR2 SFDVKD. V was pared by 2 bases and J by 8 bases, with 12 bases between. DNA of the CDR3: TGTGCCACCAGTGATTCCCTAGAGGTGGATGAGCAGTTCTTC. It specifies CATSDSLEVDEQFF.

With regard to this clonotype: This may be a read error, as it is one base from a much larger clone. The gene calls are TRBV12-3 or TRBV12-4 and TRBJ1-1, with 7 positions matching TRBD1. The CDR3 runs 15 residues. In DNA form, the CDR3 reads TGTGTCAGCAGTTTTTTTGCAGGGGGTAACTCTGAAGCTTTCTTT. Amino acid sequence: CVSSFFAGGNSEAFF.

This clonotype was found a few times. This sequence joins TRBV29-1 and TRBJ1-2, with TRBD1 identical over 8 bases. V dropped 4 bases and J dropped 8; count of bases not matched to a gene: 3. Germline-derived CDR1 and CDR2 are SQVTM and ANQGSEA. CDR3 length: 11 residues. CDR3 in amino acids: CSVARGHGYTF. Written as DNA, the CDR3 is TGCAGCGTTGCCAGGGGGCACGGCTACACCTTC.

Concerning this clonotype: Just one base apart from a much larger clone, this may be a read error. Likely a read error: the CDR3 ends without its conserved phenylalanine or tryptophan. The rearrangement links TRBV28 to TRBJ2-7; D is perhaps TRBD1 or TRBD2 (5 bases each). The V gene lost 6 bases and the J gene lost 4 bases, with 10 bases spanning the gap. The CDR3 length is 12 residues. The germline V gene has CDR1 MDHEN and CDR2 SYDVKM. DNA of the CDR3: TGTGCCAGCAGCTGGGACGGGTACGAGCAGTACCTC. Translating it yields CASSWDGYEQYL.

This clonotype has at least ten counts. V is TRBV12-3 or TRBV12-4 and J is TRBJ1-1, with 7 bases lining up with TRBD1. V shed 2 bases, J shed 1 base, and the junction held 1 base outside the gene matches. This CDR3 is 14 amino acids long. CDR3 sequence: CASSLKGANTEAFF. In nucleotides, the CDR3 is TGTGCCAGCAGTTTAAAGGGGGCGAACACTGAAGCTTTCTTT.

The CDR3 DNA is TGTGCCAGCAGTTTATCCTTGGACACCACCTACGAGCAGTACTTC. Its translation: CASSLSLDTTYEQYF. The rearrangement joins TRBV27 to TRBJ2-7, with TRBD1 as a possible D gene (5 bases). Germline CDR1 MNHEY, CDR2 SMNVEV (reference sequence). This CDR3 is built from 15 residues. V was clipped by 0 bases and J by 2 bases, with 11 bases between them.

This clonotype was observed a few times. The chain carries TRBV6-4 and TRBJ2-1, with D perhaps matching TRBD2 (5 bases). Looked up from germline, CDR1 is MRHNA and CDR2 is SNTAGT. Trimming took 6 bases from V and 10 from J, leaving 13 bases between them. The CDR3 contains 12 residues. For the CDR3, the DNA is TGTGCCAGCAGAGAGGGTGGGGTAGAGCAGTTCTTC. Protein product: CASREGGVEQFF.

This clonotype came up many times. CDR3 amino acids: CASRLYGGRDREQYF. DNA of the CDR3: TGTGCCAGCAGACTATACGGCGGGAGAGACCGAGAGCAGTACTTC. V is TRBV27 and J is TRBJ2-7, with TRBD2 matching 7 bases. Germline V lookup: CDR1 MNHEY, CDR2 SMNVEV (reference sequence). This CDR3 comprises 15 residues. V shed 6 bases and J 7 bases; nucleotides not matched to a gene: 15.